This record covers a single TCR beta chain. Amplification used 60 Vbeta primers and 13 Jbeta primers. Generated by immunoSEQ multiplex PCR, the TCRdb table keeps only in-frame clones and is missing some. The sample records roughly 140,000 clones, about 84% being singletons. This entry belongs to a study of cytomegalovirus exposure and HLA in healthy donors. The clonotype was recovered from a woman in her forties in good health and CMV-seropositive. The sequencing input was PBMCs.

CDR3 protein: CASRIQGSNEQYF. The CDR3 bases are TGTGCCAGCAGGATACAGGGAAGCAACGAGCAGTACTTC. The chain is built from TRBV14 and TRBJ2-7, with TRBD1 as a possible D gene (6 bases). Germline V gene sequence: CDR1 SGHDN, CDR2 FVKESK. V was pared by 6 bases and J by 5 bases, with 14 bases between. CDR3 length equals 13 residues. The entire variable domain, with the rest obtained from reference TRBV14 and TRBJ2-7, is as follows: EAGVTQFPSHSVIEKGQTVTLRCDPISGHDNLYWYRRVMGKEIKFLLHFVKESKQDESGMPNNRFLAERTGGTYSTLKVQPAELEDSGVYFCASRIQGSNEQYFGPGTRLTVT.